The 31 T cell receptor beta chains below were found in one sample sequenced in a study of cytomegalovirus exposure and HLA in healthy donors. Primers for the PCR totalled 60 Vbeta and 13 Jbeta. Method: immunoSEQ multiplex PCR; TCRdb's copy keeps in-frame clones and lacks some. The table records approximately 120,000 clones, around 81% of them present only once. Sequencing used PBMCs. All receptors come from a woman in her twenties or thirties in good health and CMV-seronegative.

This chain links TRBV7-8 with TRBJ2-5; the D gene is possibly TRBD1 (6 bases). The V gene lost 5 bases and the J gene lost 1 base, with 14 bases spanning the gap. Germline CDR1 is SGHVS and CDR2 is FQNEAQ. The CDR3 spans 15 residues. Here the CDR3 reads CASSLGTTSQETQYF. CDR3 DNA: TGTGCCAGCAGCCTCGGGACAACCTCCCAAGAGACCCAGTACTTC.

This chain joins TRBV9 and TRBJ2-1; 9 bases fit TRBD2. The trim removed 0 bases at V and 4 bases at J, leaving 2 bases unmatched. Germline V gene data show CDR1 as SGDLS and CDR2 as YYNGEE. The CDR3 has 15 amino acids. DNA for the CDR3: TGTGCCAGCAGCGTAGGACTAGCGGTATACAATGAGCAGTTCTTC. It encodes CASSVGLAVYNEQFF.

This clone has just one count. This rearrangement joins TRBV19 to TRBJ1-1; 11 bases are a match to TRBD1. The CDR3 is 14 amino acids. J gave up 4 bases and V 7 bases, and 5 bases lay outside the gene matches. Germline V lookup: CDR1 LNHDA, CDR2 SQIVND (reference sequence). The CDR3 region is CASNRTGGGTEAFF. The CDR3 nucleotides are TGTGCCAGTAATCGGACAGGGGGCGGCACTGAAGCTTTCTTT.

The chain has TRBV2 and TRBJ1-2, with D hard to call. The germline CDR1 and CDR2 sequences are SNHLY and FYNNEI. This CDR3 is built from 13 residues. V was pared by 5 bases and J by 2 bases, with 9 bases between. In DNA, the CDR3 is TGTGCCAGCAGTTATACAGAAAACTATGGCTACACCTTC. It codes for CASSYTENYGYTF.

The chain has TRBV4-1 and TRBJ2-1; no firm D call. There are 15 residues in the CDR3. Germline assignment: CDR1 MGHRA and CDR2 YSYEKL. V gave up 0 bases and J gave up 6 bases, with 12 bases separating them. CDR3 protein: CASSQETLRSNEQFF. The CDR3 coding sequence is TGCGCCAGCAGCCAAGAAACGCTTCGGAGCAATGAGCAGTTCTTC.

The chain has TRBV6-1 and TRBJ2-5; maybe TRBD2 (5 bases). CDR1 and CDR2 (germline): MNHNS, SASEGT. This CDR3 has 15 amino acids. The ends were cut back, 3 bases at V and 5 bases at J, with 16 bases in the middle. The CDR3 is CASSDGADSWETQYF. For the CDR3, the DNA is TGTGCCAGCAGTGACGGAGCGGACTCCTGGGAGACCCAGTACTTC.

The chain recombines TRBV2 with TRBJ1-2; perhaps TRBD1 as D (5 bases). Between the trimmed V and J ends, which lost 6 bases and 3 bases, there was a span of 8 bases. This CDR3 has 12 residues. Germline-derived CDR1 and CDR2 are SNHLY and FYNNEI. The CDR3 protein is CASRGADYGYTF. DNA for the CDR3: TGTGCCAGCAGAGGGGCGGACTATGGCTACACCTTC.

The V and J genes are TRBV5-1 and TRBJ2-3; perhaps TRBD2 as D (5 bases). V was cut by 0 bases and J by 0 bases, with 5 bases left in between. CDR3 length equals 14 residues. Germline lookup yields CDR1 SGHRS and CDR2 YFSETQ. This chain's CDR3 is CASSLGGSTDTQYF. The CDR3, as DNA: TGCGCCAGCAGCTTGGGCGGGAGCACAGATACGCAGTATTTT.

This CDR3 reads CASSLATDRLTDTQYF. The CDR3 DNA is TGTGCCAGCAGTTTAGCCACCGACAGGCTCACAGATACGCAGTATTTT. The chain couples TRBV28 to TRBJ2-3; a possible D gene is TRBD1 (6 bases). The CDR3 is 16 amino acids. Trimming removed 2 bases from V and 2 bases from J, with 14 bases in between. Per germline, CDR1 MDHEN and CDR2 SYDVKM.

The chain combines TRBV7-2 with TRBJ1-5; 7 bases line up with TRBD1. The CDR3 totals 15 residues. Losses at the gene ends were 1 base for V and 5 bases for J; bases not matched to a gene: 5. Germline loops: CDR1 SGHTA, CDR2 FQGNSA. The CDR3 nucleotides read TGTGCCAGCAGCTTAGGGGACAGCCTCTATCAGCCCCAGCATTTT. It yields the protein CASSLGDSLYQPQHF.

The rearrangement uses TRBV4-1 and TRBJ2-7, with 10 bases matching TRBD1. This CDR3 region has 13 residues. Germline V CDR1 and CDR2: MGHRA, YSYEKL. The V gene end was trimmed by 1 base and the J gene end by 10 bases; junction bases not matched to a gene: 4. As DNA, the CDR3 is TGCGCCAGCAGCCAAGGGACAGGGGGTTCCCAGTACTTC. It specifies CASSQGTGGSQYF.

The chain links TRBV28 to TRBJ2-6; 8 bases map to TRBD1. The V gene end was trimmed by 4 bases and the J gene end by 0 bases; junction bases not matched to a gene: 11. Germline V gene sequence: CDR1 MDHEN, CDR2 SYDVKM. CDR3 size: 19 residues. CDR3 amino acids: CASSSPPGQAFSGANVLTF. Here the CDR3 DNA reads TGTGCCAGCAGTTCCCCGCCGGGACAGGCTTTCTCTGGGGCCAACGTCCTGACTTTC.

Only a few counts were recorded for this clone. The chain couples TRBV5-6 to TRBJ1-2; D uncertain. V lost 4 bases and J lost 3, with 16 bases in between. The germline V gene encodes CDR1 SGHDT and CDR2 YYEEEE. The CDR3 extends over 15 amino acids. The CDR3 sequence: CASSPRGGGYYGYTF. The CDR3 coding sequence is TGTGCCAGCAGCCCTCGGGGAGGCGGTTACTATGGCTACACCTTC.

This chain links TRBV10-3 with TRBJ2-2, with 10 bases identical to TRBD1. The ends lost 6 bases at V and 3 bases at J; junction bases unmatched: 4. CDR3 length equals 15 residues. Germline CDR1 reads ENHRY; CDR2 reads SYGVKD. In DNA form, the CDR3 reads TGTGCCATCAGACCCGGGACAGGGGACACCGGGGAGCTGTTTTTT. Translating it yields CAIRPGTGDTGELFF.

The chain couples TRBV28 to TRBJ2-2, with D perhaps TRBD2 (6 bases). Germline loops: CDR1 MDHEN, CDR2 SYDVKM. The germline V and J ends were trimmed by 10 bases and 3 bases, with 15 bases remaining between them. This CDR3 contains 14 residues. The CDR3 DNA is TGTGCCATGCGCCGCGGAGGGGACACCGGGGAGCTGTTTTTT. It encodes CAMRRGGDTGELFF.

The chain recombines TRBV7-2 with TRBJ2-7, with a weak D call TRBD1 (6 bases). V lost 4 bases, J lost 3 bases, and 16 bases lay in between. Germline CDR1 and CDR2: SGHTA and FQGNSA. The CDR3 is 15 residues long. The CDR3 region is CASSSKGEGYYEQYF. CDR3 DNA sequence: TGTGCCAGCAGCTCGAAGGGGGAAGGATACTACGAGCAGTACTTC.

This clone has only one observation. J is TRBJ2-1 and V is TRBV27; D might be TRBD2 (7 bases). The CDR3 runs to 15 residues. V lost 0 bases and J lost 9, with 15 bases in between. The germline CDR1 and CDR2 sequences are MNHEY and SMNVEV (reference sequence). In nucleotides, the CDR3 is TGTGCCAGCAGTTTATCGACGGGGGAGGGGGGTGAGCAGTTCTTC. This sequence encodes CASSLSTGEGGEQFF.

The chain carries TRBV18 and TRBJ2-7, with 7 bases lining up with TRBD2. The CDR3 covers 13 residues. Trimming took 3 bases from V and 2 from J; bases not matched to a gene: 1. Looked up from germline, CDR1 is KGHSH and CDR2 is LQKENI. The chain's CDR3 is CASSPGTTYEQYF. CDR3 DNA sequence: TGTGCCAGCTCACCTGGGACTACCTACGAGCAGTACTTC.

This clone was observed a few times. V is TRBV7-9 and J is TRBJ1-2; D is perhaps TRBD1 (6 bases). V was pared by 5 bases and J by 4 bases, with 17 bases between. This CDR3 comprises 15 residues. Germline V CDR1 and CDR2: SEHNR, FQNEAQ (reference sequence). The CDR3 bases are TGTGCCAGCAGCGGGCTTAGCCAGGGGAGCTATGGCTACACCTTC. Translating it yields CASSGLSQGSYGYTF.

The V call is TRBV5-6, the J call TRBJ1-4, with D uncertain. This CDR3 is 16 amino acids long. The V and J ends lost 4 bases and 4 bases respectively, with 17 bases between them. Germline V CDR1 and CDR2: SGHDT, YYEEEE. In DNA, the CDR3 is TGTGCCAGCAGCCGGAGGCCAGGAGGGAATAATGAAAAACTGTTTTTT. This sequence encodes CASSRRPGGNNEKLFF.

This clone came up once. CDR3 sequence: CASSLGDSPNTGELFF. The CDR3 nucleotides are TGCGCCAGCAGCTTGGGAGACTCACCGAACACCGGGGAGCTGTTTTTT. The rearrangement joins TRBV5-1 to TRBJ2-2; D is unclear. The V gene lost 0 bases and the J gene lost 0 bases, with 9 bases spanning the gap. There are 16 residues in the CDR3. Germline V gene data show CDR1 as SGHRS and CDR2 as YFSETQ.

The chain is built from TRBV7-6 and TRBJ2-1; no reliable D call. Germline assignment: CDR1 SGHVS and CDR2 FNYEAQ. The CDR3 is 14 amino acids. Trimming took 0 bases from V and 7 from J, leaving 10 bases between them. The CDR3 DNA reads as TGTGCCAGCAGCTTAGCGGTGATCCTAAATGAGCAGTTCTTC. Encoded protein: CASSLAVILNEQFF.

The chain is built from TRBV11-2 and TRBJ2-7; D is undetermined. CDR3 length: 14 residues. Trimming cost V 1 base and J 1 base, with 8 bases left between them. Germline V CDR1 and CDR2: SGHAT, FQNNGV. In DNA form, the CDR3 reads TGTGCCAGCAGCTTAGGGAGTCCGTCCTACGAGCAGTACTTC. Amino acids: CASSLGSPSYEQYF.

The J gene is TRBJ2-1, the V gene TRBV12-5; TRBD1 is a possible D gene (6 bases). This CDR3 has 15 amino acids. Germline lookup yields CDR1 LGHNT and CDR2 FRNRAP. The germline V and J ends were trimmed by 7 bases and 4 bases, with 17 bases remaining between them. As DNA, the CDR3 is TGTGCTAGTGTTAGCTCCCGGACAGTATACAATGAGCAGTTCTTC. Translation: CASVSSRTVYNEQFF.

This chain joins TRBV29-1 and TRBJ2-5; D gene unclear. Between the trimmed V and J ends, which lost 6 bases and 3 bases, there was a span of 8 bases. The CDR3 spans 11 residues. Germline V gene data show CDR1 as SQVTM and CDR2 as ANQGSEA. The DNA for the CDR3 is TGCAGCGTCGCAACAAAAGAGACCCAGTACTTC. It yields the protein CSVATKETQYF.

The chain uses TRBV4-1 and TRBJ2-7; 7 bases line up with TRBD1. The CDR3 has 13 residues. Trimming removed 1 base from V and 9 bases from J; junction bases left unmatched: 6. Germline V CDR1 and CDR2: MGHRA, YSYEKL. Here the CDR3 DNA reads TGCGCCAGCAGCCAAGTAGGGGGCGGTGGGCAGTACTTC. It encodes CASSQVGGGGQYF.

The chain joins TRBV5-4 to TRBJ2-7; D may be TRBD2 (6 bases). There are 13 residues in the CDR3. V dropped 4 bases and J dropped 5 bases, with 13 bases sitting between them. Germline V gene data show CDR1 as SGHNT and CDR2 as YYREEE (reference sequence). This chain's CDR3 is CASSETSHHEQYF. The CDR3 DNA is TGTGCCAGCAGCGAGACTAGTCACCACGAGCAGTACTTC.

The chain couples TRBV19 to TRBJ2-2; perhaps TRBD1 as D (6 bases). The CDR3 consists of 13 residues. Trimming took off 3 bases at V and 10 bases at J, with 12 bases between the two ends. CDR1 is LNHDA, CDR2 SQIVND, per germline (reference sequence). Here the CDR3 DNA reads TGTGCCAGTAGTATCCCAGGGGCTGTGGAGCTGTTTTTT. Translated, it gives CASSIPGAVELFF.

The V and J genes are TRBV7-6 and TRBJ2-2; 11 nucleotides line up with TRBD1. Germline V gene data show CDR1 as SGHVS and CDR2 as FNYEAQ. V lost 1 base to trimming and J lost 7 bases; unmatched junction nucleotides: 5. This CDR3 spans 16 amino acids. As DNA, the CDR3 is TGTGCCAGCAGCTTAGGGACAGGGGGCGTTGGCGGGGAGCTGTTTTTT. Its protein product is CASSLGTGGVGGELFF.

This clone occurred a few times. This chain connects TRBV7-2 to TRBJ2-1, with D perhaps matching TRBD2 (6 bases). Germline CDR1 is SGHTA and CDR2 is FQGNSA. CDR3 length: 13 residues. V dropped 1 base and J dropped 12 bases, with 13 bases sitting between them. This chain's CDR3 is CASSLVALGRQFF. The CDR3 DNA reads TGTGCCAGCAGCTTAGTCGCTCTCGGGAGGCAGTTCTTC.

The chain uses TRBV29-1 and TRBJ1-1; TRBD1 matches 9 bases. CDR1 and CDR2 (germline): SQVTM, ANQGSEA. V was pared by 6 bases and J by 1 base, with 3 bases of the junction left unmatched. The CDR3 loop spans 13 amino acids. The DNA of the CDR3 is TGCAGCGTCGGGACAGGGAGGAACACTGAAGCTTTCTTT. It is translated as CSVGTGRNTEAFF.